A selection of T cell receptor beta chains follows, all from one sample in a study of blood T cell repertoires in COVID-19. Only in-frame clones appear in the TCRdb table, and some are missing; sequencing was by immunoSEQ multiplex PCR. Of 200,000 to 250,000 clones listed, 86% are singletons. Specimen: PBMCs or T cells enriched from blood (not recorded which). These receptors were collected from a woman aged 45-65 years who had recovered from COVID-19. The CDR3 runs from the conserved cysteine through the conserved F or W. A D gene is named only where the DNA matches it firmly. A row's size may be missing; if present it is once, few, many or a size class.

TRBD1 15 TRBJ1-2 - TRBV14 CASSRWQGDSYGYTF TGTGCCAGCAGCCGCTGGCAGGGGGACTCTTATGGCTACACCTTC
- 16 TRBJ2-7 - TRBV4-3 CASSQEVGPETYEQYF TGCGCCAGCAGCCAAGAGGTTGGGCCCGAGACCTACGAGCAGTACTTC
- 14 TRBJ1-4 - TRBV10-3 CAIGKGATNEKLFF TGTGCCATCGGCAAGGGGGCAACTAATGAAAAACTGTTTTTT
TRBD1 13 TRBJ2-7 - TRBV11-2 CASSLVDDREITF TGTGCCAGCAGCTTAGTGGATGACAGGGAGATAACCTTC
TRBD1 15 TRBJ2-3 - TRBV10-3 CAISEGTGDTDTQYF TGTGCCATCAGTGAGGGGACAGGGGACACAGATACGCAGTATTTT
TRBD2 14 TRBJ2-7 - TRBV7-8 CASSVGLAGGEQYF TGTGCCAGCAGCGTCGGACTAGCGGGAGGCGAGCAGTACTTC
- 14 TRBJ1-1 - TRBV5-6 CASSLTDMNTEAFF TGTGCCAGCAGCTTGACAGATATGAACACTGAAGCTTTCTTT
- 12 TRBJ2-3 - TRBV7-9 CASSFRGATQYF TGTGCCAGCAGCTTCCGCGGGGCTACGCAGTATTTT
- 13 TRBJ2-5 - TRBV28 CASTSGTLETQYF TGTGCCAGCACTTCCGGGACTTTAGAGACCCAGTACTTC
- 15 TRBJ2-7 few TRBV7-2 CASSLVGGGGYEQYF TGTGCCAGCAGCTTAGTTGGAGGGGGGGGATACGAGCAGTACTTC
- 14 TRBJ2-7 - TRBV27 CASSFEGRGHEQYF TGTGCCAGCAGTTTTGAGGGCAGGGGCCACGAGCAGTACTTC
TRBD1 15 TRBJ1-5 once TRBV30 CAWSTPGQVNQPQHF TGTGCCTGGAGTACTCCCGGACAGGTCAATCAGCCCCAGCATTTT
- 16 TRBJ1-1 - TRBV3-1/TRBV3-2 CASSPPEEGPVSEAFF TGTGCCAGCAGCCCCCCCGAGGAGGGACCTGTTTCTGAAGCTTTCTTT
TRBD1 16 TRBJ1-3 - TRBV7-9 CASSPRTGRAGNTIYF TGTGCCAGCAGCCCCAGGACAGGGCGCGCTGGAAACACCATATATTTT
TRBD1 15 TRBJ2-7 - TRBV14 CASSQEGGQGYEQYF TGTGCCAGCAGCCAAGAAGGGGGACAGGGTTACGAGCAGTACTTC
TRBD1 13 TRBJ2-7 - TRBV19 CASSIRTGNEQYF TGTGCCAGTAGTATTAGGACAGGGAACGAGCAGTACTTC
- 15 TRBJ1-6 few TRBV18 CASSPQGDYNSPLHF TGTGCCAGCTCACCACAGGGGGACTATAATTCACCCCTCCACTTT
TRBD2 17 TRBJ2-7 once TRBV7-7 CASSPAPWTSPLHEQYF TGTGCTAGCAGCCCAGCCCCCTGGACTAGCCCATTACACGAGCAGTACTTC
TRBD1 14 TRBJ2-7 - TRBV19 CASSPGQGAYEQYF TGTGCCAGTAGTCCCGGACAGGGGGCCTACGAGCAGTACTTC
- 15 TRBJ1-4 once TRBV4-3 CASSQDRVPNEKLFF TGCGCCAGCAGCCAAGACAGGGTTCCTAATGAAAAACTGTTTTTT
TRBD1 21 TRBJ2-6 - TRBV3-1/TRBV3-2 CASSQGFLGTDTLSGANVLTF TGTGCCAGCAGCCAAGGATTCCTCGGGACAGATACTCTCTCTGGGGCCAACGTCCTGACTTTC
TRBD1 15 TRBJ1-5 - TRBV15 CATSRDEGAVEPQHF TGTGCCACCAGCAGAGACGAGGGGGCCGTGGAGCCCCAGCATTTT
- 13 TRBJ1-2 - TRBV2 CASNGGAGYGYTF TGTGCCAGCAATGGGGGCGCGGGCTATGGCTACACCTTC
- 13 TRBJ2-2 - TRBV12-3/TRBV12-4 CASRSREAGELFF TGTGCCAGCAGATCCAGGGAGGCCGGGGAGCTGTTTTTT
- 11 TRBJ2-7 - TRBV2 CASSEPYEQYF TGTGCCAGCAGTGAACCTTACGAGCAGTACTTC
- 14 TRBJ1-5 - TRBV3-1/TRBV3-2 CASGRGGSNQPQHF TGTGCCAGCGGGAGAGGTGGGAGCAATCAGCCCCAGCATTTT
TRBD1 14 TRBJ1-2 - TRBV5-1 CASSPTGGGYGYTF TGCGCCAGCAGCCCTACAGGGGGAGGCTATGGCTACACCTTC
TRBD1 17 TRBJ2-6 - TRBV2 CASSAGQGKAGANVLTF TGTGCCAGCAGTGCAGGACAGGGGAAGGCTGGGGCCAACGTCCTGACTTTC
- 14 TRBJ2-3 once TRBV25-1 CASSVRASTDTQYF TGTGCCAGCAGTGTGCGGGCTAGCACAGATACGCAGTATTTT
TRBD2 19 TRBJ2-1 - TRBV18 CASSPPVAGGSFAYNEQFF TGTGCCAGCTCACCACCGGTTGCGGGAGGTTCCTTCGCCTACAATGAGCAGTTCTTC
- 13 TRBJ2-5 - TRBV7-2 CASSLARGGAQYF TGTGCCAGCAGCTTAGCGAGGGGGGGGGCCCAGTACTTC
- 18 TRBJ2-1 many TRBV4-1 CASSSKTKGSSSYNEQFF TGCGCCAGCAGCTCCAAGACTAAGGGCTCGAGCTCCTACAATGAGCAGTTCTTC
TRBD2 16 TRBJ2-3 - TRBV4-2 CASSSRTSGSTDTQYF TGTGCCAGCAGCTCCCGGACTAGCGGGAGCACAGATACGCAGTATTTT
- 13 TRBJ1-6 - TRBV10-1 CASRSGNNSPLHF TGCGCCAGCAGGTCCGGGAATAATTCACCCCTCCACTTT
- 16 TRBJ2-7 - TRBV18 CASSPDRAGGSYEQYF TGTGCCAGCTCACCCGACAGGGCAGGGGGGTCCTACGAGCAGTACTTC
- 16 TRBJ1-1 - TRBV28 CASSLKRGQTNTEAFF TGTGCCAGCAGTTTAAAACGCGGACAGACGAACACTGAAGCTTTCTTT
TRBD1 14 TRBJ1-4 - TRBV5-1 CASSLQGEDEKLFF TGCGCCAGCAGCCTTCAGGGGGAGGATGAAAAACTGTTTTTT
TRBD2 15 TRBJ2-1 - TRBV6-2/TRBV6-3 CASSFAGGPGNEQFF TGTGCCAGCAGTTTCGCGGGGGGGCCGGGCAATGAGCAGTTCTTC
TRBD2 15 TRBJ2-1 few TRBV6-4 CASSPVGEGYNEQFF TGTGCCAGCAGTCCCGTGGGGGAGGGCTACAATGAGCAGTTCTTC
- 15 TRBJ2-1 - TRBV15 CATSRDFGQAAEQFF TGTGCCACCAGCAGAGATTTCGGCCAGGCCGCTGAGCAGTTCTTC
- 13 TRBJ2-3 - TRBV12-3/TRBV12-4 CASRRPGTDTQYF TGTGCCAGCAGACGTCCAGGCACAGATACGCAGTATTTT
- 14 TRBJ1-5 - TRBV6-2/TRBV6-3 CASSYVSGVRAQHF TGTGCCAGCAGTTATGTTTCTGGAGTGCGAGCCCAGCATTTT
TRBD2 16 TRBJ2-7 - TRBV18 CASSPYSGRASGEQYF TGTGCCAGCTCACCCTATAGCGGGAGGGCCTCGGGGGAGCAGTACTTC
TRBD1 15 TRBJ1-2 few TRBV7-8 CASSPAVQGGYGYTF TGTGCCAGCAGCCCCGCTGTACAGGGGGGCTATGGCTACACCTTC
- 14 TRBJ2-3 - TRBV5-5 CASSFEAYTDTQYF TGTGCCAGCAGCTTCGAGGCATACACAGATACGCAGTATTTT
- 14 TRBJ1-5 few TRBV6-6 CASSAPGYNQPQHF TGTGCCAGCAGTGCTCCAGGATACAATCAGCCCCAGCATTTT
- 13 TRBJ1-2 - TRBV2 CATSTGYSYGYTF TGTGCCACCTCGACAGGATACAGCTATGGCTACACCTTC
- 13 TRBJ1-5 - TRBV18 CASSPGSAGPQHF TGTGCCAGCTCACCGGGCAGTGCAGGGCCCCAGCATTTT
- 16 TRBJ1-6 - TRBV6-1 CASSERLSSYNSPLHF TGTGCCAGCAGTGAACGTCTGAGCTCCTATAATTCACCCCTCCACTTT
- 17 TRBJ2-7 - TRBV5-1 CASRASWTVGSSYEQYF TGCGCCAGCAGGGCCTCCTGGACAGTGGGGAGCTCCTACGAGCAGTACTTC
TRBD2 19 TRBJ2-7 - TRBV28 CASSFEIGESGRVSYEQYF TGTGCCAGCAGTTTTGAGATAGGGGAAAGCGGGAGAGTTTCCTACGAGCAGTACTTC
- 14 TRBJ2-5 - TRBV5-1 CATQEVPSGETQYF TGCGCCACCCAAGAGGTTCCCTCGGGGGAGACCCAGTACTTC
TRBD1 15 TRBJ1-1 - TRBV18 CASSTGQGMNTEAFF TGTGCCAGCTCAACAGGACAGGGGATGAACACTGAAGCTTTCTTT
- 17 TRBJ1-1 once TRBV4-3 CASSQDLGGPLFTEAFF TGCGCCAGCAGCCAAGATTTGGGGGGGCCGCTATTCACTGAAGCTTTCTTT
TRBD2 15 TRBJ2-7 - TRBV3-1/TRBV3-2 CASSPSSGAPYEQYF TGTGCCAGCAGCCCTTCGAGCGGGGCCCCCTACGAGCAGTACTTC